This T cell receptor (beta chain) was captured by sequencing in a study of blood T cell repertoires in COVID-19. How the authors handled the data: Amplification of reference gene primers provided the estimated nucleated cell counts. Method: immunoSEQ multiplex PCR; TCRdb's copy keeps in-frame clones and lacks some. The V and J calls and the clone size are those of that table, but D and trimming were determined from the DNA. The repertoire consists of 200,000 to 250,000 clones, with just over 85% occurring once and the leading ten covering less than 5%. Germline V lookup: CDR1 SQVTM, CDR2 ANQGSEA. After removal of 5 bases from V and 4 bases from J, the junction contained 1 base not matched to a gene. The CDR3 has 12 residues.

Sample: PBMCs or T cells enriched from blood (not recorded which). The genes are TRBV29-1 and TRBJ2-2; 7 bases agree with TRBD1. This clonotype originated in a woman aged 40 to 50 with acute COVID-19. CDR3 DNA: TGCAGCGTTCGGACAGGCACCGGGGAGCTGTTTTTT. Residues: CSVRTGTGELFF.